A single sample gave rise to the 19 T cell receptor beta chains below, sequenced in a study of cytomegalovirus exposure and HLA in healthy donors (dated by TCRdb to 2015 to 2018). Receptors were amplified or captured by the immunoSEQ multiplex PCR assay. A mixture of 60 forward primers for TCR Vbeta segments and 13 reverse primers for TCR Jbeta segments was used in the multiplex PCR. TCRdb obtained this table from immuneACCESS and retained in-frame rearrangements with V and J assigned. These tables miss some clones; where compared with another copy, unresolved V genes account for less than half of the shortfall, and the remainder is unexplained. This sample gives 100,000 to 150,000 clones in total; roughly four fifths of them show up just once. The ten largest make up 7.3% of the sample. The sample taken for sequencing was PBMCs. Receptors were obtained from a male donor in good health and CMV-seronegative.

The rearrangement links TRBV9 to TRBJ1-2; D is perhaps TRBD1 (6 bases). Germline CDR1 reads SGDLS; CDR2 reads YYNGEE. The CDR3 length is 14 residues. V was pared by 3 bases and J by 4 bases, with 13 bases between. For the CDR3, the DNA is TGTGCCAGCAGCGCGTCCAGGGGAAGCTATGGCTACACCTTC. It specifies CASSASRGSYGYTF.

V usage is TRBV20-1 and J usage is TRBJ2-7; the D is unclear. Germline CDR1 and CDR2: DFQATT and SNEGSKA (reference sequence). The CDR3 has 11 residues. Trimming took off 5 bases at V and 5 bases at J, with 10 bases between the two ends. The CDR3 sequence is CSACPEDEQYF. The CDR3 DNA follows: TGCAGTGCTTGCCCTGAGGACGAGCAGTACTTC.

This clone was counted between two and nine times. Written as DNA, the CDR3 is TGTGCCAGCTCACCCACGGAACAGGGGGGAGCTTTCTTT. This codes for CASSPTEQGGAFF. This chain links TRBV18 with TRBJ1-1, with 8 bases aligning to TRBD1. Germline V gene lookup returns CDR1 KGHSH and CDR2 LQKENI. J lost 10 bases, V lost 3 bases, and 7 bases had no gene match. The CDR3 runs 13 residues.

The V and J genes are TRBV28 and TRBJ1-3; D unclear. Trimming stripped 5 bases from V and 4 bases from J, with 21 bases between. Germline V lookup: CDR1 MDHEN, CDR2 SYDVKM. This CDR3 comprises 17 residues. The CDR3 spells CASSLKPPEGLGNTIYF. The CDR3 DNA is TGTGCCAGCAGTCTCAAACCCCCCGAGGGCCTCGGAAACACCATATATTTT.

J is TRBJ2-5 and V is TRBV7-9; D perhaps matches TRBD2 (6 bases). Germline V CDR1 and CDR2: SEHNR, FQNEAQ (reference sequence). The V end was cut by 8 bases, the J end by 5 bases, with 15 bases between. CDR3 length equals 13 residues. The CDR3 DNA sequence: TGTGCCAGCCTCTATTCGGGACTCGAGACCCAGTACTTC. It encodes CASLYSGLETQYF. Combining the CDR3 with reference TRBV7-9 and TRBJ2-5 gives the whole variable domain DTGVSQNPRHKITKRGQNVTFRCDPISEHNRLYWYRQTLGQGPEFLTYFQNEAQLEKSRLLSDRFSAERPKGSFSTLEIQRTEQGDSAMYLCASLYSGLETQYFGPGTRLLVL.

The chain joins TRBV29-1 to TRBJ2-1, with D maybe TRBD2 (5 bases). Germline CDR1 SQVTM, CDR2 ANQGSEA. The V end was cut by 3 bases, the J end by 4 bases, with 7 bases between. The CDR3 spans 12 residues. The CDR3 spells CSVDGVYNEQFF. CDR3 in DNA: TGCAGCGTTGACGGGGTATACAATGAGCAGTTCTTC.

The rearrangement links TRBV5-6 to TRBJ2-5; a weak D match, TRBD2 (7 bases). The V gene lost 0 bases and the J gene lost 2 bases, with 14 bases spanning the gap. Germline V lookup: CDR1 SGHDT, CDR2 YYEEEE. CDR3 size: 16 residues. In DNA form, the CDR3 reads TGTGCCAGCAGCTTGGCCGGGGGGCTCGGGCAAGAGACCCAGTACTTC. Amino acid sequence: CASSLAGGLGQETQYF.

This chain connects TRBV7-6 to TRBJ2-2; 8 bases agree with TRBD2. The junction had 2 bases not matched to a gene; V was cut back by 2 bases and J by 3 bases. CDR3 size: 15 residues. Looked up from germline, CDR1 is SGHVS and CDR2 is FNYEAQ. The CDR3 region is CASSLTSGDTGELFF. CDR3 bases: TGTGCCAGCAGCTTAACTAGCGGAGACACCGGGGAGCTGTTTTTT.

V usage is TRBV7-9 and J usage is TRBJ2-7; maybe TRBD1 (6 bases). The CDR3 has 14 residues. CDR1 is SEHNR and CDR2 is FQNEAQ in the germline V gene (reference sequence). Deletions cut 1 base from V and 3 bases from J, with 10 bases between. The CDR3 here is CASSLGTEVYEQYF. The CDR3 bases are TGTGCCAGCAGCTTAGGGACAGAGGTCTACGAGCAGTACTTC. Variable domain in full (rest from reference TRBV7-9 and TRBJ2-7): DTGVSQNPRHKITKRGQNVTFRCDPISEHNRLYWYRQTLGQGPEFLTYFQNEAQLEKSRLLSDRFSAERPKGSFSTLEIQRTEQGDSAMYLCASSLGTEVYEQYFGPGTRLTVT.

The chain links TRBV5-1 to TRBJ2-7, with TRBD1 identical over 9 bases. Germline V CDR1 and CDR2: SGHRS, YFSETQ. The CDR3 loop spans 15 amino acids. The ends lost 4 bases at V and 5 bases at J; junction bases unmatched: 10. The chain's CDR3 is CASSDGTGSIHEQYF. The CDR3 coding sequence is TGCGCCAGCAGCGACGGGACAGGGTCGATCCACGAGCAGTACTTC.

This sequence joins TRBV30 and TRBJ1-1; no reliable D call. V was shortened by 0 bases and J by 1 base, with 3 bases between the two germline ends. Looked up from germline, CDR1 is GTSNPN and CDR2 is SVGIG (reference sequence). This CDR3 contains 12 residues. CDR3 sequence: CAWSVRNTEAFF. DNA of the CDR3: TGTGCCTGGAGTGTGAGGAACACTGAAGCTTTCTTT.

V usage is TRBV4-3 and J usage is TRBJ2-7, with 12 positions matching TRBD2. The CDR3 is made up of 19 amino acids. Trimming removed 0 bases from V and 4 bases from J; junction bases left unmatched: 13. Germline CDR1 and CDR2: LGHNA and YSLEER. CDR3 residues: CASSQDLVLTSGRLYEQYF. CDR3 DNA sequence: TGCGCCAGCAGCCAAGATCTAGTCTTAACTAGCGGGAGGCTGTACGAGCAGTACTTC.

The chain uses TRBV19 and TRBJ1-1, with a weak D call TRBD1 (5 bases). The CDR3 is 11 residues long. Trimming pared 11 bases from V and 9 bases from J, leaving 16 bases between. Germline V gives CDR1 LNHDA, CDR2 SQIVND (reference sequence). CDR3 sequence reads: CAGVRGGKAFF. The CDR3 coding sequence is TGTGCCGGGGTTCGGGGGGGAAAAGCTTTCTTT.

The chain combines TRBV4-1 with TRBJ2-1; TRBD2 matches at 8 bases. Germline values: CDR1 MGHRA, CDR2 YSYEKL. With 0 bases clipped from V and 4 bases from J, the junction kept 14 bases outside the gene matches. The CDR3 has 19 amino acids. The chain's CDR3 is CASSQDLGRSGRSYNEQFF. DNA for the CDR3: TGCGCCAGCAGCCAAGATCTGGGAAGGAGCGGGAGATCTTACAATGAGCAGTTCTTC.

This clone showed up just a few times. V is TRBV11-3 and J is TRBJ2-7; TRBD1 is a possible D gene (6 bases). This CDR3 has 15 residues. V lost 4 bases and J lost 2, with 15 bases in between. CDR1 and CDR2 from the germline V gene are SGHNT and YENEEA. The CDR3 DNA follows: TGTGCCAGCAGCTCGAACAGGGACCCCCCCTACGAGCAGTACTTC. It codes for CASSSNRDPPYEQYF.

This clone was recorded only once. CDR3 nucleotides: TGTGCCAGCAGTTCCTCCGGGACAGCTGGAAACACCATATATTTT. The encoded protein is CASSSSGTAGNTIYF. The chain joins TRBV28 to TRBJ1-3, with TRBD1 identical over 7 bases. The CDR3 runs 15 residues. Germline-derived CDR1 and CDR2 are MDHEN and SYDVKM. V dropped 4 bases and J dropped 2; count of bases not matched to a gene: 5.

CDR3 nucleotide sequence: TGCGCCAGCAGGTGGGACAGGGGAAACGAGCAGTACTTC. It specifies CASRWDRGNEQYF. V gene TRBV5-1 combines with J gene TRBJ2-7; 10 bases match TRBD1. The CDR3 loop spans 13 amino acids. V dropped 5 bases and J dropped 5; count of bases not matched to a gene: 4. CDR1 is SGHRS and CDR2 is YFSETQ in the germline V gene.

This clone was observed a handful of times. In DNA form, the CDR3 reads TGCGCCAGCAGCTTGCAGGGGAACACTGAAGCTTTCTTT. Translating it yields CASSLQGNTEAFF. This rearrangement joins TRBV5-1 to TRBJ1-1; weak D call: TRBD1 (5 bases). The CDR3 is made up of 13 amino acids. Germline CDR1 and CDR2: SGHRS and YFSETQ. Deletions cut 1 base from V and 1 base from J, with 5 bases between. Supplemented by reference TRBV5-1 and TRBJ1-1, the full variable domain reads KAGVTQTPRYLIKTRGQQVTLSCSPISGHRSVSWYQQTPGQGLQFLFEYFSETQRNKGNFPGRFSGRQFSNSRSEMNVSTLELGDSALYLCASSLQGNTEAFFGQGTRLTVV.

Concerning this clone itself: The junction does not match germline at one end; this may be a read error. The rearrangement joins TRBV7-7 to TRBJ2-1; possibly TRBD1 for D (6 bases). Germline V gene data show CDR1 as SSHAT and CDR2 as FNYEAQ (reference sequence). CDR3 size: 13 residues. The CDR3 loop is CASSPGAFGEQFF. The CDR3 DNA follows: TGTGCTAGCAGCCCAGGGGCCTTCGGTGAGCAGTTCTTC.